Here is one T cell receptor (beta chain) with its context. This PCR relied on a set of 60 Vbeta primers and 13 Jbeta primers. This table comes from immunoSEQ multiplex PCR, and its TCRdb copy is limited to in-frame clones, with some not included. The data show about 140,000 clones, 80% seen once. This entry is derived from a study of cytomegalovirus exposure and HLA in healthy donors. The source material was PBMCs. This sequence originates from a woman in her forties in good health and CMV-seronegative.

CDR3 amino acids: CASMGRGEQFF. The CDR3, as DNA: TGTGCCAGCATGGGGAGGGGTGAGCAGTTCTTC. The V call is TRBV28, the J call TRBJ2-1; 7 nucleotides match TRBD2. The length of the CDR3 is 11 residues. The germline CDR1 and CDR2 sequences are MDHEN and SYDVKM. V lost 7 bases to trimming and J lost 9 bases; unmatched junction nucleotides: 3.